The 7 T cell receptor beta chains presented below share a single source sample, sequenced in a study of shared clonotypes between healthy human individuals (dated by TCRdb to 2020 to 2022). Libraries were prepared through the immunoSEQ multiplex PCR assay. In its TCRdb copy, this immuneACCESS table keeps in-frame sequences only and misses some clones. Where compared with another copy, unresolved V genes explain less than half of these, and the others have no known cause. This sample lists roughly 2.5 million clones; around 94% were detected once. The top ten hold more than 0.12% of the sample. Sequenced material: naive CD4+ T cells sorted from blood. Explained via the paper, the cell subset or site label denotes: CD45RA+ positively selected. The receptors stem from a man aged 18-30 years in good health.

This clone was recorded only once. Other DNA variants within this sample encode the same CDR3. The V gene is TRBV2, the J gene TRBJ1-2; D might be TRBD1 (5 bases). The CDR3 loop spans 12 amino acids. The germline V gene has CDR1 SNHLY and CDR2 FYNNEI. V gave up 4 bases and J gave up 5 bases, with 8 bases separating them. The CDR3 here is CASSVDSYGYTF. The CDR3 DNA reads as TGTGCCAGCAGTGTCGACAGTTATGGCTACACCTTC.

This clone was seen a single time. The V and J genes are TRBV2 and TRBJ1-4, with TRBD1 identical over 7 bases. There are 14 residues in the CDR3. The V segment lost 6 bases and the J segment 4 bases; nucleotides outside the gene matches: 5. Germline CDR1 SNHLY, CDR2 FYNNEI. CDR3 sequence reads: CASRGTALNEKLFF. In DNA form, the CDR3 reads TGTGCCAGCAGGGGGACAGCGCTTAATGAAAAACTGTTTTTT.

CDR3 region: CAWRSGLDGTGYTF. Here the CDR3 DNA reads TGTGCCTGGAGGAGTGGACTGGACGGCACTGGCTACACCTTC. The chain has TRBV30 and TRBJ1-2; D uncertain. Trimming took 3 bases from V and 7 from J, leaving 18 bases between them. CDR1 is GTSNPN, CDR2 SVGIG, per germline (reference sequence). The CDR3 length is 14 residues.

This clone was seen just once. The chain joins TRBV5-4 to TRBJ2-1; D gene unclear. Germline V gene lookup returns CDR1 SGHNT and CDR2 YYREEE (reference sequence). CDR3 length equals 12 residues. V lost 4 bases to trimming and J lost 7 bases, with 9 bases between them. The CDR3 loop is CASSAPGNEQFF. The CDR3 bases are TGTGCCAGCAGCGCCCCTGGGAATGAGCAGTTCTTC.

As DNA, the CDR3 is TGTGCCAGCAGCGCGGGGCTCCGGGACAGAACCTACGAGCAGTACTTC. It yields the protein CASSAGLRDRTYEQYF. The chain combines TRBV7-8 with TRBJ2-7, with D tentatively TRBD1 (7 bases). Germline assignment: CDR1 SGHVS and CDR2 FQNEAQ. V shed 5 bases and J shed 2 bases, with 19 bases lying between them. The CDR3 runs 16 residues.

The J gene is TRBJ2-5, the V gene TRBV5-4; D is uncertain. The CDR3 is 14 amino acids. Trimming left V 5 bases short and J 1 base short, with 12 bases between. Germline V gene lookup returns CDR1 SGHNT and CDR2 YYREEE (reference sequence). CDR3 residues: CASRSQASQETQYF. CDR3 sequence (DNA): TGTGCCAGCAGATCTCAGGCAAGCCAAGAGACCCAGTACTTC.

V and J are TRBV18 and TRBJ2-1; 7 nucleotides match TRBD1. V was pared by 3 bases and J by 4 bases, with 3 bases of the junction left unmatched. CDR1 is KGHSH and CDR2 is LQKENI in the germline V gene. This CDR3 is 14 amino acids long. The CDR3 sequence: CASSPTDRYNEQFF. CDR3 DNA: TGTGCCAGCTCACCTACGGACAGGTACAATGAGCAGTTCTTC.